The rows below give T cell receptor beta chains drawn from one sample of a study of T cell clones after liver transplantation. The protocol was immunoSEQ multiplex PCR, while the TCRdb copy is restricted to in-frame clones and leaves out a portion. The sample shows more than 70,000 clones, over 65% of them seen only once. Source: CD4+ T cells from blood, taken at the 22-month timepoint. All receptors come from a human patient who received a liver transplant. Some of the T cells might come from the graft donor. The CDR3 runs from the conserved cysteine through the conserved F or W. Each record gives: D gene, J gene, clone size, V gene, CDR3 protein, CDR3 DNA. The D gene is left open where the match is weak. For some rows the clone size is stated as once, few or many, or as a class when expanded; others skip it.

D: NA; J: TRBJ2-2; size: few; V: TRBV7-9; CDR3: CASQAPRQNTGELFF; DNA: TGTGCCAGCCAAGCTCCGAGACAAAACACCGGGGAGCTGTTTTTT
D: TRBD2; J: TRBJ2-7; size: once; V: TRBV5-4; CDR3: CASSSGLAGTYEQYF; DNA: TGTGCCAGCAGCTCGGGACTAGCGGGAACCTACGAGCAGTACTTC
D: NA; J: TRBJ2-7; size: NA; V: TRBV6-4; CDR3: CASNRDRDHREQYF; DNA: TGTGCCAGTAACCGGGACCGCGATCACCGAGAGCAGTACTTC
D: TRBD2; J: TRBJ2-2; size: NA; V: TRBV7-8; CDR3: CASSWTSVNTGELFF; DNA: TGTGCCAGCAGCTGGACTAGTGTGAACACCGGGGAGCTGTTTTTT
D: TRBD1; J: TRBJ1-5; size: NA; V: TRBV28; CDR3: CASSPRQGDQPQHF; DNA: TGTGCCAGCAGCCCAAGACAGGGTGATCAGCCCCAGCATTTT
D: TRBD2; J: TRBJ2-1; size: NA; V: TRBV11-2; CDR3: CASSSSASGGRIGDEQFF; DNA: TGTGCCAGCAGCTCAAGTGCCTCGGGAGGGAGAATTGGTGATGAGCAGTTCTTC
D: NA; J: TRBJ2-2; size: NA; V: TRBV9; CDR3: CASSLSGAVTGELFF; DNA: TGTGCCAGCAGCCTTAGCGGAGCGGTGACCGGGGAGCTGTTTTTT
D: TRBD1; J: TRBJ1-6; size: NA; V: TRBV5-5; CDR3: CASSSGQGNSPLHF; DNA: TGTGCCAGCAGCTCGGGACAGGGAAATTCACCCCTCCACTTT
D: NA; J: TRBJ1-2; size: NA; V: TRBV19; CDR3: CASSSDSRRGYTF; DNA: TGTGCCAGTAGTTCGGACAGCCGGAGGGGCTACACCTTC
D: NA; J: TRBJ2-3; size: NA; V: TRBV7-9; CDR3: CASSRRDTSTDTQYF; DNA: TGTGCCAGCAGCCGCCGGGACACAAGCACAGATACGCAGTATTTT
D: NA; J: TRBJ1-5; size: NA; V: TRBV18; CDR3: CASSLDRNQPQHF; DNA: TGTGCCAGCTCCTTGGACCGGAATCAGCCCCAGCATTTT
D: NA; J: TRBJ2-1; size: medium-sized; V: TRBV7-2; CDR3: CASSLARVEQFF; DNA: TGTGCCAGCAGCTTAGCGAGGGTTGAGCAGTTCTTC
D: NA; J: TRBJ1-1; size: NA; V: TRBV5-1; CDR3: CATKPNTGNTEAFF; DNA: TGCGCCACTAAACCCAATACAGGGAACACTGAAGCTTTCTTT
D: NA; J: TRBJ1-1; size: NA; V: TRBV27; CDR3: CASRPLPGAEAFF; DNA: TGTGCCAGCAGACCCTTACCCGGGGCTGAAGCTTTCTTT
D: NA; J: TRBJ2-1; size: NA; V: TRBV7-9; CDR3: CASSVRVSRDNEQFF; DNA: TGTGCCAGCAGCGTCAGGGTATCAAGAGACAATGAGCAGTTCTTC
D: NA; J: TRBJ2-7; size: once; V: TRBV7-2; CDR3: CASGRSSYEQYF; DNA: TGTGCCAGCGGTCGGAGCTCCTACGAGCAGTACTTC
D: TRBD2; J: TRBJ2-7; size: NA; V: TRBV4-3; CDR3: CASSQGGRGLGEQYF; DNA: TGCGCCAGCAGCCAAGGCGGGAGGGGGCTAGGCGAGCAGTACTTC
D: TRBD1; J: TRBJ2-7; size: few; V: TRBV7-2; CDR3: CASSPQTGTATYEQYF; DNA: TGTGCCAGCAGCCCCCAAACCGGGACAGCTACCTACGAGCAGTACTTC
D: TRBD1; J: TRBJ1-5; size: NA; V: TRBV5-5; CDR3: CASSPDRVQPQHF; DNA: TGTGCCAGCAGCCCGGACAGGGTCCAGCCCCAGCATTTT
D: NA; J: TRBJ1-1; size: NA; V: TRBV2; CDR3: CASTQPTRVETEAFF; DNA: TGTGCCAGCACACAACCAACACGGGTGGAAACTGAAGCTTTCTTT
D: TRBD1; J: TRBJ1-6; size: once; V: TRBV5-4; CDR3: CASSLGPGGQGASPLHF; DNA: TGTGCCAGCAGCTTGGGACCCGGCGGACAGGGAGCTTCACCCCTCCACTTT
D: TRBD2; J: TRBJ2-7; size: NA; V: TRBV5-6; CDR3: CASSSTGLAGPYEQYF; DNA: TGTGCCAGCAGCTCCACCGGACTAGCGGGGCCCTACGAGCAGTACTTC
D: NA; J: TRBJ2-1; size: NA; V: TRBV7-9; CDR3: CASSLFQEQFF; DNA: TGTGCCAGCAGCTTATTCCAGGAGCAGTTCTTC
D: TRBD1; J: TRBJ1-1; size: NA; V: TRBV7-2; CDR3: CASSISTGRTEAFF; DNA: TGTGCCAGCAGCATATCGACAGGGCGGACTGAAGCTTTCTTT
D: TRBD1; J: TRBJ1-1; size: NA; V: TRBV19; CDR3: CASSIEDTGVATEAFF; DNA: TGTGCCAGTAGTATAGAGGATACAGGGGTTGCCACTGAAGCTTTCTTT
D: NA; J: TRBJ1-5; size: NA; V: TRBV28; CDR3: CASTRQVGDQPQHF; DNA: TGTGCCAGCACTCGGCAGGTTGGCGATCAGCCCCAGCATTTT
D: NA; J: TRBJ2-3; size: NA; V: TRBV4-3; CDR3: CASSQSGARWDTQYF; DNA: TGCGCCAGCAGCCAATCGGGGGCTAGGTGGGATACGCAGTATTTT
D: TRBD1; J: TRBJ1-6; size: NA; V: TRBV4-3; CDR3: CASSQKQGASSPLHF; DNA: TGCGCCAGCAGCCAGAAGCAGGGGGCGAGTTCACCCCTCCACTTT
D: NA; J: TRBJ1-5; size: few; V: TRBV28; CDR3: CASSFTGTNQPQHF; DNA: TGTGCCAGCAGTTTCACCGGGACAAATCAGCCCCAGCATTTT
D: NA; J: TRBJ2-7; size: NA; V: TRBV11-1; CDR3: CASSSAGSRQYF; DNA: TGTGCCAGCAGCTCCGCGGGGTCCCGGCAGTACTTC
D: TRBD1; J: TRBJ1-1; size: NA; V: TRBV6-1; CDR3: CASSARGQYTEAFF; DNA: TGTGCCAGCAGTGCCAGGGGGCAGTACACTGAAGCTTTCTTT
D: TRBD2; J: TRBJ2-1; size: NA; V: TRBV9; CDR3: CASSVPGGNEQFF; DNA: TGTGCCAGCAGCGTCCCGGGGGGCAATGAGCAGTTCTTC
D: NA; J: TRBJ2-5; size: NA; V: TRBV7-2; CDR3: CASSPNGENQETQYF; DNA: TGTGCCAGCAGCCCGAACGGGGAAAACCAAGAGACCCAGTACTTC
D: NA; J: TRBJ1-5; size: NA; V: TRBV28; CDR3: CASRLESGTNQPQHF; DNA: TGTGCCAGCCGGTTGGAATCGGGAACCAATCAGCCCCAGCATTTT
D: TRBD1; J: TRBJ1-1; size: NA; V: TRBV5-8; CDR3: CASSPKSTGLDTEAFF; DNA: TGTGCCAGCAGCCCTAAATCGACAGGGTTGGACACTGAAGCTTTCTTT
D: NA; J: TRBJ1-1; size: NA; V: TRBV7-2; CDR3: CASSLVSENTEAFF; DNA: TGTGCCAGCAGCTTAGTGAGTGAGAACACTGAAGCTTTCTTT
D: TRBD1; J: TRBJ1-5; size: few; V: TRBV2; CDR3: CASSVDRAQPQHF; DNA: TGTGCCAGCAGTGTGGACAGGGCTCAGCCCCAGCATTTT
D: NA; J: TRBJ1-1; size: few; V: TRBV5-1; CDR3: CASSLEIQAKAFF; DNA: TGCGCCAGCAGCTTGGAAATCCAGGCAAAAGCTTTCTTT
D: TRBD2; J: TRBJ2-5; size: NA; V: TRBV18; CDR3: CASSLDRAGGAETQYF; DNA: TGTGCCAGCTCACTCGATAGAGCGGGAGGAGCAGAGACCCAGTACTTC
D: TRBD2; J: TRBJ2-1; size: NA; V: TRBV10-3; CDR3: CASLAGGTYNEQFF; DNA: TGTGCCAGTTTAGCGGGGGGAACGTACAATGAGCAGTTCTTC
D: NA; J: TRBJ2-5; size: NA; V: TRBV11-2; CDR3: CASSLEGETQYF; DNA: TGTGCCAGCAGCTTAGAGGGAGAGACCCAGTACTTC
D: TRBD2; J: TRBJ2-5; size: NA; V: TRBV7-3; CDR3: CASSLMPSGETQYF; DNA: TGTGCCAGCAGCTTAATGCCTAGCGGAGAGACCCAGTACTTC
D: TRBD2; J: TRBJ2-2; size: once; V: TRBV18; CDR3: CASSPFGLAANTGELFF; DNA: TGTGCCAGCTCACCGTTTGGACTAGCGGCAAACACCGGGGAGCTGTTTTTT
D: TRBD2; J: TRBJ2-7; size: NA; V: TRBV10-3; CDR3: CAIRGTSGASYEQYF; DNA: TGTGCCATCAGGGGGACTAGCGGGGCCTCCTACGAGCAGTACTTC
D: TRBD1; J: TRBJ2-2; size: NA; V: TRBV9; CDR3: CASSADPKRQGADTGELFF; DNA: TGTGCCAGCAGCGCGGACCCGAAAAGACAGGGGGCGGACACCGGGGAGCTGTTTTTT
D: TRBD2; J: TRBJ2-1; size: NA; V: TRBV5-1; CDR3: CASSPLAGGEQFF; DNA: TGCGCCAGCAGCCCCCTTGCGGGGGGTGAGCAGTTCTTC
D: NA; J: TRBJ1-5; size: NA; V: TRBV19; CDR3: CASSIDLTGRRNQPQHF; DNA: TGTGCCAGTAGTATAGATCTTACAGGGCGACGCAATCAGCCCCAGCATTTT
D: NA; J: TRBJ2-5; size: NA; V: TRBV9; CDR3: CASSPLRGQETQYF; DNA: TGTGCCAGCAGCCCCTTACGGGGACAAGAGACCCAGTACTTC
D: TRBD2; J: TRBJ2-3; size: NA; V: TRBV29-1; CDR3: CSVPRTSGITDTQYF; DNA: TGCAGCGTTCCCCGGACTAGCGGAATCACAGATACGCAGTATTTT